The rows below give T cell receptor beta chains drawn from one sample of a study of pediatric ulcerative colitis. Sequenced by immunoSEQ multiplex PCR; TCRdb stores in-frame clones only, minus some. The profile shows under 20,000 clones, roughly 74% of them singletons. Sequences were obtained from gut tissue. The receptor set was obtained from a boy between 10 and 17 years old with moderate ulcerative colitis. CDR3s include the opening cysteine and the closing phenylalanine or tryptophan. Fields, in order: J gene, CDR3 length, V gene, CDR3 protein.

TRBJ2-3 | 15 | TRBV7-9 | CASSLAGGITDTQYF
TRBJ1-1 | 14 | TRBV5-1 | CASSLRQGSTEAFF
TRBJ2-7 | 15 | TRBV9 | CASGPGGVSSYEQYF
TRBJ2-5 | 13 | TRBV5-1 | CASSLGPVETQYF
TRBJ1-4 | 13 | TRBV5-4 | CASSLGLTEKLFF
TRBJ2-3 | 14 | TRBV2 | CASSGTDSTDTQYF
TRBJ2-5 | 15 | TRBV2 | CASSLQGSGEETQYF
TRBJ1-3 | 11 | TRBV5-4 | CASSSGNTIYF
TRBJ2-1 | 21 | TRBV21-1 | CASSSPVAGGPSLGSYNEQFF
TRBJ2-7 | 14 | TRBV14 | CASSPGLRLYEQYF
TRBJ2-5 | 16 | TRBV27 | CASRSSPGTYHDTQYF
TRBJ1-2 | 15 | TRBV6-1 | CASSAGQGASYGYTF
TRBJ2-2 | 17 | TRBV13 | CASSSGLAGGGTGELFF
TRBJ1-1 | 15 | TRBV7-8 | CASSLAQGVGTEAFF
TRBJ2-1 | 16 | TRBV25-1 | CASSGELAGSYNEQFF
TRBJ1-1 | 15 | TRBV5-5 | CASSQPTQGRTEAFF
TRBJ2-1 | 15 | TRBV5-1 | CASSLRSGRVSEQFF
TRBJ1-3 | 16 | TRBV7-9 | CASSSIHNGNRNTIYF
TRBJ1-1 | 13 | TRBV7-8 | CASSWLGGTTAFF
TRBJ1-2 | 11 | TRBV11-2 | CASSPSGGYTF
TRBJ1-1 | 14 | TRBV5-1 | CASSQGGGYSEAFF
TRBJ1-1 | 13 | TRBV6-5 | CASSYNYGTEAFF
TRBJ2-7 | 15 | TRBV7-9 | CASSLSTGISYEQYF
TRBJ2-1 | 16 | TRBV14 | CASSQFPGPPRNEQFF
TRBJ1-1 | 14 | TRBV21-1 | CASSPRGDSTEAFF
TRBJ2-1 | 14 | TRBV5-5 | CASSFEGSYNEQFF
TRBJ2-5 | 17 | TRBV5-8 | CASSLAATTSWGYVQYF
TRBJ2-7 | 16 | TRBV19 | CASSIKPRGVWNEQYF
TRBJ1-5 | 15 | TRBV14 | CARGGPSDNNQPQHF
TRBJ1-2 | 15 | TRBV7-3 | CASSAGQADLYGYTF
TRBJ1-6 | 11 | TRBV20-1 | CSARGNSPLHF
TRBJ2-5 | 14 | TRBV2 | CASSATSVQETQYF
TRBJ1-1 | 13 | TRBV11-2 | CASSSQGRTEAFF
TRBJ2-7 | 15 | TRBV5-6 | CASSLAGQGSDEQYF
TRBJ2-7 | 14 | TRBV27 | CASSLRQSSYEQYF
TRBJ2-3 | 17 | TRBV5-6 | CASSEASGTSPTDTQYF
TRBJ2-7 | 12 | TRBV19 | CASRGRGYEQYF
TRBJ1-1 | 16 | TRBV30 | CAWSVGSGRWNTEAFF
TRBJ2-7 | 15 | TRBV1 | CTSSQDPRLAYEQYF
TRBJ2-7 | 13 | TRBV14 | CASSQVLYSGQYF
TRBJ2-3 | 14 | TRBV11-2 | CASAQGYSTDTQYF
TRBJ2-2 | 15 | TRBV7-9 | CASSLTEMNTGELFF
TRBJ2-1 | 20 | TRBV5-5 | CASSLLYERLVRAWIYEQFF
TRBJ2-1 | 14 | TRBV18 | CASSRAGGINEQFF
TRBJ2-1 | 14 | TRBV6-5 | CASSYGAPYNEQFF
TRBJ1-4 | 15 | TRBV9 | CASSAQGRRIEKLFF
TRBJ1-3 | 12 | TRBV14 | CASSQLVNTIYF
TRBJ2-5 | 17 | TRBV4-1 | CASSQGVEGRRRETQYF
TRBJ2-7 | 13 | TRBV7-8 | CASSPRDTYEQYF
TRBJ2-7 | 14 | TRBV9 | CASSAGRVGGEQYF
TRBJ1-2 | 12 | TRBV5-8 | CASSKNRDGYTF
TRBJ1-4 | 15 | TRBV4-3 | CASSLRPGINEKLFF
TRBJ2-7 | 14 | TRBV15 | CATSRTGGTYEQYF
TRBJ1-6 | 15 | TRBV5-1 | CASSLLRSYNSPLHF
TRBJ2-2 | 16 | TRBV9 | CASSVLRGSGRGELFF
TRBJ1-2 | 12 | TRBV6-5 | CASSYSGYGYTF
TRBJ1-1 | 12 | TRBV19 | CASSIDAGRAFF
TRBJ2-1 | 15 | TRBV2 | CASSPAPDSYNEQFF
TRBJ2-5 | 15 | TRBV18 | CASSPVEGGRETQYF